Each of the 19 T cell receptor beta chains below was sequenced from the same sample in a study of cytomegalovirus exposure and HLA in healthy donors (dated by TCRdb to the late 2010s). Libraries were made using the immunoSEQ multiplex PCR assay. The table comes from immuneACCESS by way of TCRdb, which keeps in-frame sequences with V and J called. Part of the clones is missing from these tables; in studies checked, under half for an unresolved V gene and the rest for unknown reasons. The table for this sample lists more than 80,000 clones; about 96% of them were counted only once. Clones ranked in the top ten supply about 1.3% of the sample. Sequencing was done on a sample of PBMCs. These receptors originate from a woman aged 18-35 years in good health and CMV-seronegative.

CDR3 residues: CASSRDTAYEQYF. In nucleotides, the CDR3 is TGTGCCAGCAGTAGGGACACAGCCTACGAGCAGTACTTC. This chain uses TRBV25-1 with TRBJ2-7; weak D call: TRBD1 (6 bases). The germline V gene encodes CDR1 MGHDK and CDR2 SYGVNS. Trimming took 5 bases from V and 2 from J, leaving 10 bases between them. This CDR3 contains 13 residues.

The chain is built from TRBV7-9 and TRBJ2-1, with TRBD2 identical over 13 bases. Germline CDR1 and CDR2: SEHNR and FQNEAQ (reference sequence). CDR3 size: 16 residues. Unmatched junction bases numbered 8, after V lost 5 bases and J lost 7 bases. CDR3 nucleotides: TGTGCCAGCAGCAACCGGACTAGCGGGAGAAGGAATGAGCAGTTCTTC. This sequence encodes CASSNRTSGRRNEQFF. The variable domain in full, completed from reference TRBV7-9 and TRBJ2-1, reads DTGVSQNPRHKITKRGQNVTFRCDPISEHNRLYWYRQTLGQGPEFLTYFQNEAQLEKSRLLSDRFSAERPKGSFSTLEIQRTEQGDSAMYLCASSNRTSGRRNEQFFGPGTRLTVL.

The chain is built from TRBV5-1 and TRBJ2-2, with 14 bases matching TRBD2. The V gene's germline CDR1 is SGHRS and CDR2 YFSETQ. The CDR3 is 18 amino acids. Unmatched junction bases numbered 10, after V lost 5 bases and J lost 4 bases. CDR3 in amino acids: CASRGTGGLAGGTGELFF. The DNA of the CDR3 is TGCGCCAGCAGGGGGACAGGCGGACTAGCGGGAGGCACCGGGGAGCTGTTTTTT.

In DNA, the CDR3 is TGTGCCATCAGTGGGGTCCCCGGACTAGCGGGAGCGGGGGAGCTGTTTTTT. This translates into CAISGVPGLAGAGELFF. This chain connects TRBV10-3 to TRBJ2-2; 13 bases are a match to TRBD2. CDR3 length: 17 residues. V dropped 4 bases and J dropped 8; count of bases not matched to a gene: 10. The germline V gene has CDR1 ENHRY and CDR2 SYGVKD.

The chain links TRBV6-5 to TRBJ2-1, with 7 bases fitting TRBD1. V was clipped by 6 bases and J by 6 bases; unmatched bases: 5. Germline CDR1 and CDR2: MNHEY and SVGAGI. The CDR3 contains 13 residues. The CDR3 DNA sequence: TGTGCCAGCAGCCGGGGACAGATCAATGAGCAGTTCTTC. Protein sequence: CASSRGQINEQFF.

This sequence joins TRBV6-4 and TRBJ2-2; D gene ambiguous. The CDR3 totals 13 residues. V shed 0 bases and J shed 4 bases, with 3 bases lying between them. In germline, CDR1 is MRHNA, CDR2 SNTAGT. The DNA of the CDR3 is TGTGCCAGCAGTGACTCGCGCACCGGGGAGCTGTTTTTT. Its protein is CASSDSRTGELFF.

V is TRBV30 and J is TRBJ2-7; D is unresolved. Germline V gene sequence: CDR1 GTSNPN, CDR2 SVGIG (reference sequence). This CDR3 has 11 amino acids. Trimming took off 5 bases at V and 3 bases at J, with 8 bases between the two ends. This CDR3 reads CAWGRGYEQYF. CDR3 nucleotides: TGTGCCTGGGGCAGAGGCTACGAGCAGTACTTC.

This rearrangement joins TRBV10-1 to TRBJ2-7; D possibly corresponds to TRBD2 (5 bases). CDR3 length equals 13 residues. The germline V gene has CDR1 WNHNN and CDR2 SYGVQD (reference sequence). Deletions cut 4 bases from V and 2 bases from J, with 9 bases between. In nucleotides, the CDR3 is TGCGCCAGCAGTGGAGGGCTAGCCTACGAGCAGTACTTC. It encodes CASSGGLAYEQYF.

This clone was detected only once. The chain has TRBV9 and TRBJ1-4, with D possibly TRBD1 on 6 matching bases. Germline V gives CDR1 SGDLS, CDR2 YYNGEE. The CDR3 has 15 residues. The germline V and J ends were trimmed by 3 bases and 4 bases, with 13 bases remaining between them. CDR3 sequence reads: CASSAETGYNEKLFF. The DNA for the CDR3 is TGTGCCAGCAGCGCGGAAACAGGGTATAATGAAAAACTGTTTTTT. The variable domain in full, completed from reference TRBV9 and TRBJ1-4, reads DSGVTQTPKHLITATGQRVTLRCSPRSGDLSVYWYQQSLDQGLQFLIQYYNGEERAKGNILERFSAQQFPDLHSELNLSSLELGDSALYFCASSAETGYNEKLFFGSGTQLSVL.

This sequence joins TRBV7-9 and TRBJ1-5; D may be TRBD1 (5 bases). Germline V gives CDR1 SEHNR, CDR2 FQNEAQ (reference sequence). This CDR3 has 17 residues. V was trimmed by 0 bases and J by 3 bases, leaving 15 bases between them. CDR3 nucleotide sequence: TGTGCCAGCAGCTTAGCTGGGGGGTTGATTTCCAATCAGCCCCAGCATTTT. It yields the protein CASSLAGGLISNQPQHF.

The gene calls are TRBV7-6 and TRBJ2-5; 14 bases are a match to TRBD2. Germline trimming cut 5 bases from V and 4 bases from J; bases unmatched to any gene: 6. The CDR3 covers 16 residues. Germline V gene sequence: CDR1 SGHVS, CDR2 FNYEAQ. The CDR3 reads CASSEGLAGVGETQYF. In DNA, the CDR3 is TGTGCCAGCAGCGAGGGACTAGCGGGAGTTGGAGAGACCCAGTACTTC.

The CDR3 protein is CASSLLLAGGPGDNEQFF. The DNA of the CDR3 is TGCGCCAGCAGCCTTCTCCTAGCGGGAGGCCCTGGGGACAATGAGCAGTTCTTC. V is TRBV5-1 and J is TRBJ2-1; 11 bases agree with TRBD2. This CDR3 region has 18 residues. Germline assignment: CDR1 SGHRS and CDR2 YFSETQ. V lost 4 bases, J lost 5 bases, and 14 bases stayed unmatched.

This chain connects TRBV19 to TRBJ2-7; 10 bases map to TRBD2. Trimming at V came to 9 bases and at J to 6 bases, leaving 8 bases not matched to a gene. Looked up from germline, CDR1 is LNHDA and CDR2 is SQIVND (reference sequence). This CDR3 spans 13 amino acids. The CDR3 spells CASKIAGGSEQYF. Written as DNA, the CDR3 is TGTGCCAGCAAAATAGCGGGAGGCTCCGAGCAGTACTTC. The entire variable domain, with the rest obtained from reference TRBV19 and TRBJ2-7, is as follows: DGGITQSPKYLFRKEGQNVTLSCEQNLNHDAMYWYRQDPGQGLRLIYYSQIVNDFQKGDIAEGYSVSREKKESFPLTVTSAQKNPTAFYLCASKIAGGSEQYFGPGTRLTVT.

The chain employs TRBV9 and TRBJ2-1; a possible D gene is TRBD1 (5 bases). CDR3 length: 12 amino acids. The germline V and J ends were trimmed by 2 bases and 8 bases, with 8 bases remaining between them. Germline-derived CDR1 and CDR2 are SGDLS and YYNGEE. The CDR3 here is CASSVREYEQFF. The CDR3 DNA reads as TGTGCCAGCAGCGTCAGGGAATATGAGCAGTTCTTC.

The chain is built from TRBV10-3 and TRBJ2-7; 10 positions agree with TRBD1. The V segment lost 5 bases and the J segment 2 bases; nucleotides outside the gene matches: 3. The V gene's germline CDR1 is ENHRY and CDR2 SYGVKD. The CDR3 has 14 amino acids. The CDR3 reads CAISNGQGAYEQYF. The CDR3 DNA follows: TGTGCCATCAGTAACGGACAGGGGGCCTACGAGCAGTACTTC.

This clone showed up just a few times. The CDR3 loop reads CASSRTSGSYEQYF. The CDR3 DNA follows: TGTGCCAGCAGCCGGACTAGCGGATCCTACGAGCAGTACTTC. This chain links TRBV7-7 with TRBJ2-7; TRBD2 matches at 10 bases. V gave up 5 bases and J gave up 1 base; unmatched junction bases: 2. This CDR3 is 14 amino acids long. Germline V gene sequence: CDR1 SSHAT, CDR2 FNYEAQ (reference sequence).

This chain connects TRBV7-9 to TRBJ2-5, with a possible D match to TRBD2 (6 bases). The CDR3 is 14 residues long. The V gene's germline CDR1 is SEHNR and CDR2 FQNEAQ (reference sequence). Trimming shortened V by 5 bases and J by 5 bases, and 15 bases separated the two germline ends. The CDR3 DNA is TGTGCCAGCAGCACACGGGGCGGGGTGGAGACCCAGTACTTC. This gives the protein CASSTRGGVETQYF.

The CDR3 DNA is TGTGCCAGCAGCTTAGTAGGGGAGGACCCGAGAGACAATGAGCAGTTCTTC. Protein: CASSLVGEDPRDNEQFF. V gene TRBV13 combines with J gene TRBJ2-1, with a possible D match to TRBD2 (6 bases). Germline values: CDR1 PRHDT, CDR2 FYEKMQ (reference sequence). The CDR3 covers 17 residues. Trimming took 1 base from V and 5 from J, leaving 18 bases between them. The whole variable domain, remainder taken from reference TRBV13 and TRBJ2-1, is AAGVIQSPRHLIKEKRETATLKCYPIPRHDTVYWYQQGPGQDPQFLISFYEKMQSDKGSIPDRFSAQQFSDYHSELNMSSLELGDSALYFCASSLVGEDPRDNEQFFGPGTRLTVL.

The gene calls are TRBV18 and TRBJ2-2, with 8 bases that match TRBD1. Germline CDR1 and CDR2: KGHSH and LQKENI. This CDR3 region has 15 residues. The J segment lost 6 bases and the V segment lost 2 bases, leaving 5 bases of the junction unmatched. The CDR3 here is CASSPSGQGPGELFF. CDR3 bases: TGTGCCAGCTCACCATCCGGACAGGGTCCCGGGGAGCTGTTTTTT. Full variable domain (outside the CDR3, taken from reference TRBV18 and TRBJ2-2): NAGVMQNPRHLVRRRGQEARLRCSPMKGHSHVYWYRQLPEEGLKFMVYLQKENIIDESGMPKERFSAEFPKEGPSILRIQQVVRGDSAAYFCASSPSGQGPGELFFGEGSRLTVL.